One sample yielded the 7 T cell receptor beta chains listed below, sequenced in a study of T cells in Graves' hyperthyroidism and ophthalmopathy (dated by TCRdb to the late 2010s). The library was generated by multiplex PCR. The sequencer listed for this sample is Illumina HiSeq 2000. Amplification of TCR beta CDR3 regions was carried out from RNA transcripts. A first-round RT-PCR of the TCR CDR3 used the HTBI primer set with the Qiagen OneStep RT-PCR kit. TCRdb trimmed the raw reads at Q25, called clones with MiXCR and kept productive beta chains. Under each unique CDR3 protein, matching rows form one entry showing the most common genes and DNA. This sample is represented by around 700,000 distinct CDR3 sequences; about a third of them were singletons. Less than 35% of the sample is taken by the ten largest. Sequencing input: blood. These receptors came from a woman in her thirties or forties with Graves' hyperthyroidism.

This clonotype came up a few times. This sequence joins TRBV5-4 and TRBJ1-4; D remains unclear. Between the trimmed V and J ends, which lost 2 bases and 5 bases, there was a span of 10 bases. CDR3 length: 14 amino acids. Germline V CDR1 and CDR2: SGHNT, YYREEE (reference sequence). CDR3 in amino acids: CASSFSGLNEKLFF. The CDR3 coding sequence is TGTGCCAGCAGCTTCAGCGGGTTAAATGAAAAACTGTTTTTT.

This rearrangement joins TRBV6-5 to TRBJ1-5; D call uncertain. In germline, CDR1 is MNHEY, CDR2 SVGAGI. Trimming removed 6 bases at V and 2 bases at J, with 8 bases between. The CDR3 spans 13 residues. Here the CDR3 reads CASSQFGNQPQHF. CDR3 bases: TGTGCCAGCAGCCAATTCGGCAATCAGCCCCAGCATTTT.

The V and J genes are TRBV11-3 and TRBJ2-5; D is undetermined. Between the trimmed V and J ends, which lost 2 bases and 1 base, there was a span of 8 bases. This CDR3 has 14 amino acids. Germline-derived CDR1 and CDR2 are SGHNT and YENEEA. CDR3 coding DNA: TGTGCCAGCAGCTTATCATTGAGCCAAGAGACCCAGTACTTC. Translated, it gives CASSLSLSQETQYF.

As for this clonotype: Possible read error: a much larger clone is one base away. The chain employs TRBV5-1 and TRBJ1-2; maybe TRBD1 (5 bases). This CDR3 spans 17 amino acids. Germline V CDR1 and CDR2: SGHRS, YFSETQ. The V and J ends lost 3 bases and 2 bases respectively, with 20 bases between them. CDR3 coding DNA: TGCGCCAGCAGCTACGGGGGATGGGCAGGGTTCAACTATGGCTACACCTTC. As protein: CASSYGGWAGFNYGYTF.

This clonotype was counted a few times. The V call is TRBV5-1, the J call TRBJ1-1; D ambiguous. The length of the CDR3 is 16 residues. The germline V gene encodes CDR1 SGHRS and CDR2 YFSETQ. Trimming took 1 base from V and 0 from J, leaving 13 bases between them. This CDR3 is CASSLFQFSMNTEAFF. The CDR3 DNA reads as TGCGCCAGCAGCTTGTTTCAGTTTAGTATGAACACTGAAGCTTTCTTT.

The V gene is TRBV25-1, the J gene TRBJ1-4, with TRBD1 matching 7 bases. Per the germline V gene, CDR1 is MGHDK and CDR2 is SYGVNS. The CDR3 sequence is 14 residues long. CDR3 sequence: CARLPGQNNEKLFF. CDR3 nucleotide sequence: TGTGCTAGATTGCCGGGACAGAATAATGAAAAACTGTTTTTT.

Ten or more counts support this clonotype. The chain combines TRBV6-1 with TRBJ1-5; tentatively, D is TRBD1 (5 bases). CDR1 and CDR2 from the germline V gene are MNHNS and SASEGT. V gave up 6 bases and J gave up 2 bases, with 8 bases separating them. This CDR3 comprises 13 residues. The CDR3 region is CASRTAGNQPQHF. The DNA for the CDR3 is TGTGCCAGCAGGACAGCCGGCAATCAGCCCCAGCATTTT.